What follows are 22 T cell receptor beta chains derived from one specimen sequenced in a study of blood T cell repertoires in COVID-19. Clones were sequenced by immunoSEQ multiplex PCR, and TCRdb holds only the in-frame ones, with some missing. This sample has about 180,000 clones, with approximately 90% found just once. Sequencing used peripheral blood. The receptors stem from a young man who had recovered from COVID-19.

The chain joins TRBV14 to TRBJ1-2; 7 bases map to TRBD1. CDR3 size: 14 residues. Per the germline V gene, CDR1 is SGHDN and CDR2 is FVKESK. V gave up 4 bases and J gave up 1 base; unmatched junction bases: 3. The CDR3 is CASSPDRINYGYTF. Written as DNA, the CDR3 is TGTGCCAGCAGCCCGGACAGGATTAACTATGGCTACACCTTC.

This chain uses TRBV19 with TRBJ2-7, with a tentative D call TRBD1 (6 bases). The CDR3 length is 16 residues. Germline-derived CDR1 and CDR2 are LNHDA and SQIVND (reference sequence). V shed 5 bases and J shed 2 bases, with 19 bases lying between them. The CDR3 spells CASSLARTESPYEQYF. The CDR3 DNA reads TGTGCCAGTAGTCTAGCACGGACAGAGTCCCCCTACGAGCAGTACTTC.

The gene calls are TRBV4-3 and TRBJ1-1; D is possibly TRBD1 (5 bases). V lost 3 bases to trimming and J lost 0 bases, with 14 bases between them. Germline CDR1 reads LGHNA; CDR2 reads YSLEER. This CDR3 is built from 16 residues. CDR3 amino acids: CASSHALAGMNTEAFF. In DNA form, the CDR3 reads TGCGCCAGCAGCCACGCCCTGGCAGGGATGAACACTGAAGCTTTCTTT.

This rearrangement joins TRBV6-4 to TRBJ1-5; 8 positions match TRBD1. The CDR3 loop spans 15 amino acids. Germline trimming cut 5 bases from V and 2 bases from J; bases unmatched to any gene: 5. Germline V gives CDR1 MRHNA, CDR2 SNTAGT. The CDR3 reads CASSPTGEGNQPQHF. As DNA, the CDR3 is TGTGCCAGCAGTCCGACAGGGGAGGGCAATCAGCCCCAGCATTTT.

The rearrangement joins TRBV6-5 to TRBJ1-2; D gene ambiguous. The CDR3 loop spans 13 amino acids. Trimming removed 7 bases from V and 5 bases from J, with 14 bases in between. The germline V gene has CDR1 MNHEY and CDR2 SVGAGI. The CDR3 nucleotides read TGTGCCAGCACGATCGGCGGACTTTATGGCTACACCTTC. This translates into CASTIGGLYGYTF.

The J gene is TRBJ2-7, the V gene TRBV5-4; TRBD1 matches at 11 bases. Germline V gene sequence: CDR1 SGHNT, CDR2 YYREEE (reference sequence). V shed 6 bases and J 3 bases; nucleotides not matched to a gene: 8. The CDR3 is 15 amino acids. The CDR3 region is CASTQDRGPFYEQYF. CDR3 in DNA: TGTGCCAGCACCCAGGACAGGGGGCCTTTCTACGAGCAGTACTTC.

The gene calls are TRBV9 and TRBJ2-3; perhaps TRBD2 as D (5 bases). This CDR3 contains 14 residues. Germline CDR1 and CDR2: SGDLS and YYNGEE. Trimming shortened V by 0 bases and J by 4 bases, and 9 bases separated the two germline ends. The CDR3 sequence is CASSVAGGPDTQYF. DNA for the CDR3: TGTGCCAGCAGCGTAGCTGGAGGACCAGATACGCAGTATTTT.

The gene calls are TRBV30 and TRBJ2-7; TRBD2 aligns across 11 bases. The germline CDR1 and CDR2 sequences are GTSNPN and SVGIG (reference sequence). The CDR3 covers 13 residues. Trimming removed 5 bases from V and 2 bases from J; junction bases left unmatched: 2. CDR3 residues: CAWVAGGAYEQYF. DNA for the CDR3: TGTGCCTGGGTAGCGGGGGGGGCCTACGAGCAGTACTTC.

The chain couples TRBV19 to TRBJ2-1; TRBD2 aligns across 7 bases. Germline V gene sequence: CDR1 LNHDA, CDR2 SQIVND (reference sequence). The CDR3 has 19 amino acids. Trimming removed 5 bases from V and 8 bases from J; junction bases left unmatched: 24. The CDR3 DNA reads TGTGCCAGTAGTCACATCCTCGACACGGGCGGGAGATGGTCAGATGAGCAGTTCTTC. Its protein is CASSHILDTGGRWSDEQFF.

The rearrangement joins TRBV19 to TRBJ1-1; 10 bases are shared with TRBD1. Trimming removed 5 bases from V and 7 bases from J; junction bases left unmatched: 10. The CDR3 totals 15 residues. Germline lookup yields CDR1 LNHDA and CDR2 SQIVND (reference sequence). The CDR3 loop reads CASSPRTGGTGEAFF. The CDR3 DNA reads as TGTGCCAGTAGTCCCCGGACAGGGGGGACGGGTGAAGCTTTCTTT.

The J gene is TRBJ2-7, the V gene TRBV12-3 or TRBV12-4; 7 nucleotides match TRBD1. After removal of 6 bases from V and 12 bases from J, the junction contained 8 bases not matched to a gene. The CDR3 is 11 residues long. Here the CDR3 DNA reads TGTGCCAGCAGCCACCGACAGGGAAGGTACTTC. It yields the protein CASSHRQGRYF.

The chain is built from TRBV9 and TRBJ1-5; D is undetermined. V was shortened by 0 bases and J by 0 bases, with 7 bases between the two germline ends. This CDR3 spans 15 amino acids. Per the germline V gene, CDR1 is SGDLS and CDR2 is YYNGEE. The CDR3 protein is CASSVGGDSNQPQHF. DNA for the CDR3: TGTGCCAGCAGCGTAGGCGGGGATAGCAATCAGCCCCAGCATTTT. The variable domain in full, with the rest retrieved from reference TRBV9 and TRBJ1-5, is DSGVTQTPKHLITATGQRVTLRCSPRSGDLSVYWYQQSLDQGLQFLIQYYNGEERAKGNILERFSAQQFPDLHSELNLSSLELGDSALYFCASSVGGDSNQPQHFGDGTRLSIL.

The J gene is TRBJ2-6, the V gene TRBV5-1; TRBD1 aligns across 8 bases. The CDR3 extends over 17 amino acids. Trimming removed 1 base from V and 4 bases from J; junction bases left unmatched: 7. Germline V lookup: CDR1 SGHRS, CDR2 YFSETQ. The CDR3 coding sequence is TGCGCCAGCAGCTTGTTCGGGCAGGGGGCCGGGGCCAACGTCCTGACTTTC. It is translated as CASSLFGQGAGANVLTF. The variable domain in full, with the rest retrieved from reference TRBV5-1 and TRBJ2-6, is KAGVTQTPRYLIKTRGQQVTLSCSPISGHRSVSWYQQTPGQGLQFLFEYFSETQRNKGNFPGRFSGRQFSNSRSEMNVSTLELGDSALYLCASSLFGQGAGANVLTFGAGSRLTVL.

This chain uses TRBV5-1 with TRBJ2-1; TRBD2 agrees at 13 bases. J was trimmed by 5 bases and V by 2 bases; bases with no gene match: 1. Germline CDR1 is SGHRS and CDR2 is YFSETQ. The CDR3 covers 15 residues. In nucleotides, the CDR3 is TGCGCCAGCAGCTTAGGGACTAGCGGGAACAATGAGCAGTTCTTC. Its translation: CASSLGTSGNNEQFF.

The rearrangement joins TRBV6-1 to TRBJ2-6, with D unresolved. This CDR3 is 19 amino acids long. The V end was cut by 4 bases, the J end by 4 bases, with 23 bases between. CDR1 is MNHNS and CDR2 is SASEGT in the germline V gene. The DNA of the CDR3 is TGTGCCAGCAGTGTATCCCCGAGGCGGTCTACTTACGGGGCCAACGTCCTGACTTTC. Translating gives CASSVSPRRSTYGANVLTF.

This sequence joins TRBV18 and TRBJ2-7; D remains ambiguous. This CDR3 has 14 residues. The V gene's germline CDR1 is KGHSH and CDR2 LQKENI. Trimming took 0 bases from V and 4 from J, leaving 10 bases between them. This chain's CDR3 is CASSPPEFVYEQYF. CDR3 nucleotides: TGTGCCAGCTCACCACCGGAGTTCGTTTACGAGCAGTACTTC.

This sequence joins TRBV3-1 (or the pseudogene TRBV3-2) and TRBJ1-6, with TRBD1 matching 7 bases. V lost 3 bases and J lost 8; bases outside the gene matches: 10. This CDR3 spans 16 amino acids. Per germline, CDR1 LGHDT and CDR2 YNNKEL (reference sequence). CDR3 residues: CASSQRPTGRYSPLHF. The CDR3 coding sequence is TGTGCCAGCAGCCAGCGCCCGACAGGGAGGTATTCACCCCTCCACTTT.

This clone showed up just a few times. The rearrangement joins TRBV6-2 or TRBV6-3 to TRBJ2-7; TRBD1 is a possible D gene (6 bases). Germline V gene lookup returns CDR1 MNHEY and CDR2 SVGEGT. V gave up 6 bases and J gave up 2 bases, with 14 bases separating them. The length of the CDR3 is 14 residues. The CDR3 is CASSTGQPPYEQYF. The CDR3 DNA sequence: TGTGCCAGCAGCACCGGACAGCCCCCCTACGAGCAGTACTTC.

V is TRBV10-2 and J is TRBJ2-7, with D perhaps matching TRBD1 (7 bases). CDR3 length: 14 residues. The germline gives CDR1 WSHSY, CDR2 SAAADI. Trimming removed 7 bases at V and 0 bases at J, with 13 bases between. The CDR3 here is CASNGGQSSYEQYF. Here the CDR3 DNA reads TGCGCCAGCAACGGGGGACAGTCCTCCTACGAGCAGTACTTC.

The gene calls are TRBV5-1 and TRBJ1-2; D unresolved. Germline CDR1 is SGHRS and CDR2 is YFSETQ. There are 13 residues in the CDR3. Between the trimmed V and J ends, which lost 1 base and 2 bases, there was a span of 6 bases. The CDR3: CASSLPGNYGYTF. CDR3 nucleotides: TGCGCCAGCAGCTTGCCGGGAAACTATGGCTACACCTTC.

The V and J genes are TRBV7-8 and TRBJ2-7; 7 bases are a match to TRBD1. The length of the CDR3 is 15 residues. CDR1 SGHVS and CDR2 FQNEAQ come from the germline V gene. The ends lost 4 bases at V and 2 bases at J; junction bases unmatched: 8. The CDR3 nucleotides read TGTGCCAGCAGCTCGCTACAGGGGCGCGCCTACGAGCAGTACTTC. This codes for CASSSLQGRAYEQYF.

This sequence joins TRBV9 and TRBJ2-1; D gene unclear. Trimming took 0 bases from V and 0 from J, leaving 7 bases between them. This CDR3 is 15 amino acids long. In germline, CDR1 is SGDLS, CDR2 YYNGEE. The CDR3: CASSVASYSYNEQFF. CDR3 DNA: TGTGCCAGCAGCGTAGCCTCTTACTCCTACAATGAGCAGTTCTTC.